The following is a T cell receptor beta chain sequence with its context. Its antigen is not identified. 60 Vbeta and 13 Jbeta primers were used in PCR. Libraries were prepared by immunoSEQ multiplex PCR; TCRdb keeps only in-frame clonotypes and omits some of them. The sample holds more than 110,000 clones, 75% seen once. The data originate from a study of cytomegalovirus exposure and HLA in healthy donors. Study outcomes and limitations: TCR beta sequences numbering about 17,000 were associated with HLA alleles at 0.05 false discovery rate in a later analysis. Later analysis suggested most CMV-associated TCR beta chains were HLA-restricted. It was reportedly the case that the classifier diagnosed cytomegalovirus status with high specificity and sensitivity.

The J segment lost 0 bases and the V segment lost 5 bases, leaving 10 bases of the junction unmatched. The germline V gene has CDR1 SGHAT and CDR2 FQNNGV. The CDR3 is 17 amino acids. The sequence came from a man younger than 45 in good health and CMV-seronegative. The rearrangement links TRBV11-2 to TRBJ2-7, with 10 bases lining up with TRBD1. Sample: PBMCs. The CDR3 reads CASSGDRGSLSSYEQYF. The DNA for the CDR3 is TGTGCCAGCAGCGGGGACAGGGGCTCTCTCAGCTCCTACGAGCAGTACTTC.